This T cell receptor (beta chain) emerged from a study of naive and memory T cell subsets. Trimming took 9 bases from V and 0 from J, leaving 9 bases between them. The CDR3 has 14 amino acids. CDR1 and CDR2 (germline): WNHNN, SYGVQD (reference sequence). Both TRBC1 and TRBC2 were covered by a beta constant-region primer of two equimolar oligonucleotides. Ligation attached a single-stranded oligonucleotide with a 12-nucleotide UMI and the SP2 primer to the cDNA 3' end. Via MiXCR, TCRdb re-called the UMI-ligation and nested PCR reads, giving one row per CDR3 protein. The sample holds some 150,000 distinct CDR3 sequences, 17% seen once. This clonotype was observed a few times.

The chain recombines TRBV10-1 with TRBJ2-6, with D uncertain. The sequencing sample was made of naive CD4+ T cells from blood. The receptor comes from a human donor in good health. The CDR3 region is CARRMGSGANVLTF. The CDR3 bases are TGCGCCAGACGGATGGGCTCTGGGGCCAACGTCCTGACTTTC.